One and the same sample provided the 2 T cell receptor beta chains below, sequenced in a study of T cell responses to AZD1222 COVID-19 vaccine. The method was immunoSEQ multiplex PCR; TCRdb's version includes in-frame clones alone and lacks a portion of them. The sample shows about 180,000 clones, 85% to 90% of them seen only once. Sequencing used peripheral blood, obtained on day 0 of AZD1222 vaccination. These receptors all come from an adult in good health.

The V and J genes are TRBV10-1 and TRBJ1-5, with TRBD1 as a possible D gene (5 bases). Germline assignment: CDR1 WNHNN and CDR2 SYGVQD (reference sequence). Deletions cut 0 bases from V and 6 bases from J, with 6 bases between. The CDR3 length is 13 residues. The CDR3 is CASSESRGQPQHF. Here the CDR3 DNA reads TGCGCCAGCAGTGAGTCGAGGGGTCAGCCCCAGCATTTT.

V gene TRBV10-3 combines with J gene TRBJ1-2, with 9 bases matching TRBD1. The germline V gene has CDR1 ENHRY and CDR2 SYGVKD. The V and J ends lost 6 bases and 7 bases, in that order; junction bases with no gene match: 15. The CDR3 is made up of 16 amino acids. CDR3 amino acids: CAISQGQGINEFGYTF. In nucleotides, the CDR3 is TGTGCCATCAGCCAAGGACAGGGGATCAACGAGTTTGGCTACACCTTC.